The T cell receptor (beta chain) under discussion was sequenced for a study of blood T cell repertoires in COVID-19. About the research overall: The study drew acute and convalescent COVID-19 samples from the United States, Italy and Spain. From T cells, B-cell-depleted T cells, or PBMCs came the material, which was cDNA or gDNA.

Authors' processing steps: Estimated nucleated cell counts came from reference gene primer amplification. Clones were sequenced by immunoSEQ multiplex PCR, and TCRdb holds only the in-frame ones, with some missing. V and J calls and clone size come straight from that table; D and trimming were deduced from the DNA. The repertoire has approximately 130,000 clones, around 87% of them found once; the top ten carry around 18%. This receptor was taken from a woman between 50 and 59 years old who had recovered from COVID-19. Specimen: peripheral blood.

Here the CDR3 DNA reads TGCAGCGTTGCTAGGGACAGGGGTTATGGCTACACCTTC. Translating gives CSVARDRGYGYTF. The chain carries TRBV29-1 and TRBJ1-2; 10 nucleotides match TRBD1. V shed 4 bases and J 5 bases; nucleotides not matched to a gene: 4. Per the germline V gene, CDR1 is SQVTM and CDR2 is ANQGSEA. The CDR3 contains 13 residues.